The entry below gives a single T cell receptor (beta chain) sequence along with its context. The antigen it binds to is not known. The record has no base qualities; no much larger clone is one base away. V is reduced by 0 bases and J by 0 bases, leaving a spacing of 8 bases between them. The germline V gene specifies SGHRS as CDR1 and YFSETQ as CDR2. The CDR3 has 15 amino acids, counting the end cysteine and phenylalanine. Just CDR3 DNA is preserved here, 45 bases in frame from base 1. The data were obtained in a study of OX40 agonist ivuxolimab in advanced cancers. About the study as a whole: Ivuxolimab was a fully human IgG2 agonistic monoclonal antibody targeting the costimulatory receptor OX40 (CD134). Prior anti-PD-1, anti-PD-L1 or anti-CTLA-4 therapy was permitted, and 40% of dose-escalation patients had received checkpoint inhibitors. A male proportion of about 79% and a mean age of around 60 years, ranging from roughly 23 to 85, were recorded for the dose-escalation cohort. Three dose-escalation patients achieved partial responses, one with hepatocellular carcinoma and two with cutaneous melanoma. Intravenous ivuxolimab was administered to patients every 2 weeks at six dose levels: 0.01, 0.1, 0.3, 1.5, 3 and 10 mg/kg. The paper covers the monotherapy dose-escalation part of the phase I ivuxolimab trial, which included N ≈ 50 patients. The purpose of peripheral TCRbeta sequencing was to test whether ivuxolimab changed TCR sequence diversity and led to clonal T-cell expansion. Of the roughly 52 patients in dose escalation, some 20 had hepatocellular carcinoma, about 15 had melanoma, 9 had renal cell carcinoma and 9 had head and neck cancer.

Patients with a history of autoimmune disease or receiving systemic immunosuppression were excluded from the trial. In every dose cohort, peripheral blood was drawn for TCR sequencing at baseline, cycle 4 day 1, and cycle 7 day 1. Samples came from an open-label, multicenter, first-in-human phase I dose-escalation trial of ivuxolimab. Adults with locally advanced or metastatic melanoma, renal cell carcinoma, hepatocellular carcinoma or head and neck squamous cell carcinoma were enrolled in the trial. Before TCR sequencing, CD4+ T cells and CD8+ T cells from peripheral blood were sorted into separate populations. Results and caveats for the whole study, not just this receptor: Low levels of normalized T-cell clonal expansion were also seen in some nonresponding patients. At doses of 0.1 to 3.0 mg/kg, clonal expansion of both CD4+ and CD8+ T cells in blood was seen between baseline and week 6. The antigen specificity of the clonally expanded peripheral T cells was not determined. Partial responders in the 0.1-3.0 mg/kg groups had among the lowest normalized peripheral clonal expansion, especially among CD8+ T cells. After ivuxolimab, expanded clones were on average more numerous among CD8+ T cells than among CD4+ T cells.

Genomic DNA was isolated from the sorted cells so that the TCRbeta CDR3 region could be sequenced. The immunoSEQ Assay was used to sequence the TCRbeta CDR3 regions. Not all clones reach the TCRdb copy of this immuneACCESS table, which keeps in-frame sequences only. Checked studies attribute under half of the gap to unresolved V genes and leave the rest unexplained. Counted in this sample were tens of thousands of clones; about 86% of them appeared once. 35% to 50% of the sample rests with the top ten. Sequencing was performed on CD4+ or CD8+ T cells sorted from blood, taken in a trial of the OX40 agonist ivuxolimab. The rearranged chain carries TRBV5-1 and TRBJ2-3, with the identity of the D gene unclear. The TCR sequence derives from an adult with an advanced solid tumor such as melanoma, head and neck, liver or kidney cancer. CDR3 region: CASSLAVGSTDTQYF. At the DNA level, the sequence is TGCGCCAGCAGCTTGGCCGTCGGGAGCACAGATACGCAGTATTTT.